This T cell receptor beta chain derives from a study of blood T cells in healthy people across ages. Next came a second PCR, run for about 7 to 12 cycles, which used a sample-barcoded 5' primer along with a J-beta primer mix. TCRdb reprocessed the 5' RACE reads via MiXCR and lists one record per CDR3 protein. The sample consists of over a million distinct CDR3 sequences, roughly 43% of them appearing once. A word on this clonotype: Its target is not known.

Study findings and constraints: Reliance upon unsorted PBMCs precluded definitive naive versus antigen-experienced comparison. The study found more naive CD4+ cells and higher diversity in long-lived than aged donors.

The trim removed 2 bases at V and 5 bases at J, leaving 2 bases unmatched. The CDR3 loop spans 15 amino acids. CDR1 is LGHNA and CDR2 is YNFKEQ in the germline V gene. The TCR was taken from a woman aged 18-30 years in good health. Sequencing was performed on blood. This chain uses TRBV4-2 with TRBJ2-3, with 12 bases that match TRBD2. This CDR3 is CASSQLAGGQDTQYF. CDR3 nucleotides: TGTGCCAGCAGCCAACTAGCGGGAGGGCAAGATACGCAGTATTTT.